Listed below are T cell receptor beta chains from one sample, sequenced in a study of cytomegalovirus exposure and HLA in healthy donors. Profiled with immunoSEQ multiplex PCR; TCRdb holds only in-frame clones, not every one. The top ten hold roughly half of the sample, which has 57,000 or so clones, around 72% seen once. Sequences were obtained from PBMCs. The receptors were sampled from a man aged 50 or older in good health and CMV-seropositive. CDR3s include the opening cysteine and the closing phenylalanine or tryptophan. Fields, in order: J gene, clone size, D gene, V gene, CDR3 DNA, CDR3 protein. D genes are given only for firm matches. Where a row states a size, it is once, few, many or the class of an expanded clone; other rows omit it.

J: TRBJ2-1; size: -; D: TRBD2; V: TRBV27; DNA: TGTGCCAGCACCATCGGGACTAGCAGTAATGAGCAGTTCTTC; CDR3: CASTIGTSSNEQFF
J: TRBJ2-3; size: -; D: TRBD2; V: TRBV7-2; DNA: TGTGCCAGCAGTTTAACCTTTGGGGGGGGTACAGATACGCAGTATTTT; CDR3: CASSLTFGGGTDTQYF
J: TRBJ2-3; size: -; D: TRBD2; V: TRBV5-1; DNA: TGCGCCAGCAGCTTGGGGGCTAGCGGGGCCCCAGATACGCAGTATTTT; CDR3: CASSLGASGAPDTQYF
J: TRBJ2-3; size: -; D: TRBD2; V: TRBV10-1; DNA: TGCGCCAGCAGTGAGTCGACTAGCGGGAGCACAGATACGCAGTATTTT; CDR3: CASSESTSGSTDTQYF
J: TRBJ2-5; size: -; D: TRBD1; V: TRBV4-2; DNA: TGTGCCAGCAGCCAAGAAGCCCCCGCCGGGACAGCCTACCGGACCCAGTACTTC; CDR3: CASSQEAPAGTAYRTQYF
J: TRBJ1-4; size: -; D: TRBD1; V: TRBV5-1; DNA: TGCGCCAGCAGCGAACAGGGGTCTAATGAAAAACTGTTTTTT; CDR3: CASSEQGSNEKLFF
J: TRBJ2-5; size: -; D: -; V: TRBV25-1; DNA: TGTGCCAGCAATAAAGGAGGGATCCAAGAGACCCAGTACTTC; CDR3: CASNKGGIQETQYF
J: TRBJ2-3; size: -; D: TRBD2; V: TRBV27; DNA: TGTGCCAGCAGTTTAGGGGCGGGGGAAGGCACAGATACGCAGTATTTT; CDR3: CASSLGAGEGTDTQYF
J: TRBJ2-5; size: -; D: TRBD1; V: TRBV7-2; DNA: TGTGCCAGCAGCTTAGGGACAGGGACCGCCGGGGCGTCCCAGTACTTC; CDR3: CASSLGTGTAGASQYF
J: TRBJ2-7; size: -; D: -; V: TRBV28; DNA: TGTGCCAGCAGTTTTATCGTCAGCTCCTACGAGCAGTACTTC; CDR3: CASSFIVSSYEQYF
J: TRBJ2-7; size: -; D: -; V: TRBV10-3; DNA: TGTGCCATCAGTGAGGGGCAGGTTACCTACGAGCAGTACTTC; CDR3: CAISEGQVTYEQYF
J: TRBJ2-5; size: -; D: -; V: TRBV18; DNA: TGTGCCAGCTCACCGGGCAGTAATGAGGAGACCCAGTACTTC; CDR3: CASSPGSNEETQYF
J: TRBJ1-3; size: -; D: -; V: TRBV6-5; DNA: TGTGCCAGCAGTTACCCTTGGCGGGGCGGAAACACCGTATATTTT; CDR3: CASSYPWRGGNTVYF
J: TRBJ2-7; size: -; D: TRBD2; V: TRBV6-5; DNA: TGTGCCAGCAGTTACGGGGGGGTCTCCTACGAGCAGTACTTC; CDR3: CASSYGGVSYEQYF
J: TRBJ1-5; size: -; D: -; V: TRBV29-1; DNA: TGCAGCGTTAAACAGGGAAACAATCAGCCCCAGCATTTT; CDR3: CSVKQGNNQPQHF
J: TRBJ1-3; size: -; D: -; V: TRBV6-5; DNA: TGTGCCAGCAGTCCAAGCCGCCACTCTGGAAACACCATATATTTT; CDR3: CASSPSRHSGNTIYF
J: TRBJ1-5; size: -; D: -; V: TRBV2; DNA: TGTGCCAGCACGAGAACGGCGGGGGCCAATCAGCCCCAGCATTTT; CDR3: CASTRTAGANQPQHF
J: TRBJ1-1; size: -; D: TRBD1; V: TRBV10-3; DNA: TGTGCCATCAGTAAGGACAGGGGGCGATTAAACACTGAAGCTTTCTTT; CDR3: CAISKDRGRLNTEAFF
J: TRBJ2-7; size: -; D: TRBD1; V: TRBV5-8; DNA: TGTGCCAGCAGCCTTGGGACAGGGGGCTACGAGCAGTACTTC; CDR3: CASSLGTGGYEQYF
J: TRBJ1-5; size: -; D: TRBD1; V: TRBV18; DNA: TGTGCCAGCTCTACAGGGGGCCCCAATCAGCCCCAGCATTTT; CDR3: CASSTGGPNQPQHF
J: TRBJ2-7; size: -; D: TRBD2; V: TRBV28; DNA: TGTGCCAGCAGTGGCATGGCGGGAGCTGGCTACGAGCAGTACTTC; CDR3: CASSGMAGAGYEQYF
J: TRBJ2-3; size: -; D: TRBD2; V: TRBV5-4; DNA: TGTGCCAGCAGCTCTTCTAGCGGGAGGGCGACAGATACGCAGTATTTT; CDR3: CASSSSSGRATDTQYF
J: TRBJ2-3; size: -; D: -; V: TRBV5-1; DNA: TGCGCCAGCAGCGGTGTGGGGGGTTTCACAGATACGCAGTATTTT; CDR3: CASSGVGGFTDTQYF
J: TRBJ2-7; size: -; D: TRBD2; V: TRBV7-6; DNA: TGTGCCAGCAGCCGGACTAGCGGTGCCTACGAGCAGTACTTC; CDR3: CASSRTSGAYEQYF
J: TRBJ2-7; size: -; D: TRBD1; V: TRBV4-2; DNA: TGTGCCAGCAGCGGGACAGGGGGCGCCCTCTACGAGCAGTACTTC; CDR3: CASSGTGGALYEQYF
J: TRBJ2-2; size: -; D: -; V: TRBV5-1; DNA: TGCGCCAGCAGCTTGGCAGCAGGACTAAGCGGGGAGCTGTTTTTT; CDR3: CASSLAAGLSGELFF
J: TRBJ2-3; size: -; D: TRBD2; V: TRBV7-9; DNA: TGTGCCAGCAGCCCCCAGGGACTATTAGATACGCAGTATTTT; CDR3: CASSPQGLLDTQYF
J: TRBJ2-2; size: -; D: TRBD2; V: TRBV7-3; DNA: TGTGCCAGCAGCTTAACGTTTAGGACTAGCCCCGGGGAGCTGTTTTTT; CDR3: CASSLTFRTSPGELFF
J: TRBJ2-2; size: -; D: TRBD1; V: TRBV19; DNA: TGTGCCAGTAGTGTGGGACAGTCGGCCGGGGAGCTGTTTTTT; CDR3: CASSVGQSAGELFF
J: TRBJ2-3; size: -; D: -; V: TRBV29-1; DNA: TGCAGCGGACGGCCCAGGGGACGGACAGATACGCAGTATTTT; CDR3: CSGRPRGRTDTQYF
J: TRBJ1-1; size: -; D: TRBD1; V: TRBV7-9; DNA: TGTGCCAGCAGCGACGGGACAGGGGGCTTGAACACTGAAGCTTTCTTT; CDR3: CASSDGTGGLNTEAFF
J: TRBJ2-6; size: -; D: TRBD2; V: TRBV7-3; DNA: TGTGCCAGCAGCCTTTCCCCCCAACTAGCGGGTCTCTCTGGGGCCAACGTCCTGACTTTC; CDR3: CASSLSPQLAGLSGANVLTF
J: TRBJ1-1; size: -; D: -; V: TRBV6-5; DNA: TGTGCCAGCAGGGATACAGGAGACGAAGCTTTCTTT; CDR3: CASRDTGDEAFF
J: TRBJ2-2; size: few; D: TRBD2; V: TRBV7-9; DNA: TGTGCCAGCAGCACAGTAAATCCGGGGGGGCCAAGCGGGGAGCTGTTTTTT; CDR3: CASSTVNPGGPSGELFF
J: TRBJ1-1; size: few; D: -; V: TRBV6-1; DNA: TGTGCCAGCAAAAGAGTCATGAACACTGAAGCTTTCTTT; CDR3: CASKRVMNTEAFF
J: TRBJ1-5; size: -; D: TRBD1; V: TRBV7-9; DNA: TGTGCCAGCAGCTTAGATGGGACAGCGGTGAGTCAGCCCCAGCATTTT; CDR3: CASSLDGTAVSQPQHF
J: TRBJ2-7; size: -; D: TRBD2; V: TRBV6-5; DNA: TGTGCCAGCAGAACGAGCGGCGGGAGGCAGCAGTACTTC; CDR3: CASRTSGGRQQYF
J: TRBJ2-3; size: -; D: -; V: TRBV7-2; DNA: TGTGCCAGCAGCACAGGTGGGGATACGCAGTATTTT; CDR3: CASSTGGDTQYF
J: TRBJ1-1; size: -; D: -; V: TRBV7-3; DNA: TGTGCCAGCAGCTTAAACCCCGCAGGGGAAGCTTTCTTT; CDR3: CASSLNPAGEAFF
J: TRBJ2-2; size: -; D: TRBD1; V: TRBV5-4; DNA: TGCGCCAGCAGCTTGGATCAGGGGGCCGGGGAGCTGTTTTTT; CDR3: CASSLDQGAGELFF
J: TRBJ2-3; size: -; D: -; V: TRBV6-5; DNA: TGTGCCAGCAGCCCCAACTGGGAGGATACGCAGTATTTT; CDR3: CASSPNWEDTQYF
J: TRBJ1-2; size: -; D: TRBD1; V: TRBV19; DNA: TGTGCCAGTAGCTGGACAGGGGCCTCCATTTATGGCTACACCTTC; CDR3: CASSWTGASIYGYTF
J: TRBJ2-1; size: -; D: -; V: TRBV5-1; DNA: TGCGCCAGCAGCTCACAAAGCTACAATGAGCAGTTCTTC; CDR3: CASSSQSYNEQFF
J: TRBJ2-1; size: -; D: TRBD2; V: TRBV2; DNA: TGTGCCAGCAGGCAACTAGCGGGAGGTGTGAATGAGCAGTTCTTC; CDR3: CASRQLAGGVNEQFF
J: TRBJ2-3; size: -; D: TRBD1; V: TRBV29-1; DNA: TGCAGCGAATCGGGACAGGGAAACACAGATACGCAGTATTTT; CDR3: CSESGQGNTDTQYF
J: TRBJ2-7; size: -; D: -; V: TRBV10-1; DNA: TGCGCCAGCAGTCCGCCCCCAGACGAGCAGTACTTC; CDR3: CASSPPPDEQYF
J: TRBJ2-7; size: few; D: -; V: TRBV28; DNA: TGTGCCAGCTCCCCCCGCTCCCCTAATATATACGAGCAGTACTTC; CDR3: CASSPRSPNIYEQYF
J: TRBJ2-5; size: -; D: -; V: TRBV7-2; DNA: TGTGCCAGCAGCTTAGCCGGGGAGACCCAGTACTTC; CDR3: CASSLAGETQYF
J: TRBJ2-7; size: -; D: TRBD1; V: TRBV6-1; DNA: TGTGCCAGCAGTGAAGCTCAGGGGGCCAACGAGCAGTACTTC; CDR3: CASSEAQGANEQYF
J: TRBJ2-3; size: few; D: TRBD2; V: TRBV7-9; DNA: TGTGCCAGCAGCGACGAAGCGGGGCCGACAGATACGCAGTATTTT; CDR3: CASSDEAGPTDTQYF
J: TRBJ2-1; size: few; D: TRBD2; V: TRBV30; DNA: TGTGCCTGGAGTGCCGCTAGCGGCCCCCTTGATAAGTTGGTCTTC; CDR3: CAWSAASGPLDKLVF
J: TRBJ2-7; size: -; D: -; V: TRBV27; DNA: TGTGCCAGCAGTTCCAGGGTTTCCTACGAGCAGTACTTC; CDR3: CASSSRVSYEQYF
J: TRBJ2-7; size: -; D: TRBD1; V: TRBV5-4; DNA: TGTGCCAGCAGCTTGTACGCGACAGGGGGATACGAGCAGTACTTC; CDR3: CASSLYATGGYEQYF
J: TRBJ2-7; size: -; D: -; V: TRBV29-1; DNA: TGCAGCGTTGTGGTGACAGACCTCTACGAGCAGTACTTC; CDR3: CSVVVTDLYEQYF